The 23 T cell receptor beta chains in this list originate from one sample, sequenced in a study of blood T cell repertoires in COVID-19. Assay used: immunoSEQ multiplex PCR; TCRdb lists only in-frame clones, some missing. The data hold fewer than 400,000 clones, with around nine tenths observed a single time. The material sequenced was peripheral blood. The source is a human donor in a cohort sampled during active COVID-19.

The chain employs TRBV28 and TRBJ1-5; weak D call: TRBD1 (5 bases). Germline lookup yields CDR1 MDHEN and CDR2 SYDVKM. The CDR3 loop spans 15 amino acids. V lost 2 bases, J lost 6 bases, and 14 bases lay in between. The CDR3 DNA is TGTGCCAGCAGTTTAGCAGGCCCCGGGGGTCAGCCCCAGCATTTT. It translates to CASSLAGPGGQPQHF.

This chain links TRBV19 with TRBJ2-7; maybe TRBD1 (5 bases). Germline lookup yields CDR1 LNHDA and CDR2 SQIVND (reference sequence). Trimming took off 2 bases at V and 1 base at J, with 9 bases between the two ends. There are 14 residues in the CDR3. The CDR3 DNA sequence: TGTGCCAGTAGTATAAATGCAGGGTCCTACGAGCAGTACTTC. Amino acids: CASSINAGSYEQYF.

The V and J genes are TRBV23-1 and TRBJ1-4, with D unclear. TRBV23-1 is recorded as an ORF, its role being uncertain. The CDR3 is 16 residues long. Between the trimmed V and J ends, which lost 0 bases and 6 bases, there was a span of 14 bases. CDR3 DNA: TGCGCCAGCAGTCAATCCGGTCCCCACGGGGATGAAAAACTGTTTTTT. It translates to CASSQSGPHGDEKLFF.

The CDR3 spells CASRLTQGAFKSTEAFF. The CDR3 coding sequence is TGTGCAAGTCGCTTGACGCAGGGGGCGTTTAAGAGCACTGAAGCTTTCTTT. The chain combines TRBV12-2 with TRBJ1-1; TRBD1, as called in the table, went unchecked against the DNA. TRBV12-2 is a pseudogene. This CDR3 region has 17 residues.

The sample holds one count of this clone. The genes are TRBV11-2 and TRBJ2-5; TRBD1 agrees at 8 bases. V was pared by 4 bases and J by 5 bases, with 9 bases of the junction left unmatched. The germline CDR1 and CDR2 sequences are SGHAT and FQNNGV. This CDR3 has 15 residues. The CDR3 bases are TGTGCCAGCAGCTCGGACGGACAGGGTTTCGAGACCCAGTACTTC. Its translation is CASSSDGQGFETQYF.

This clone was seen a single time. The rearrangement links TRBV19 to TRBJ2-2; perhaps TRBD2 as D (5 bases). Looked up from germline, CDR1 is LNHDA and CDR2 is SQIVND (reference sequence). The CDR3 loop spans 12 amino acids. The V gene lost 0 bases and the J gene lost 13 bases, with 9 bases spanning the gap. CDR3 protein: CASSIDRRLLFF. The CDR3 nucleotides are TGTGCCAGTAGTATAGATAGGAGGTTGCTGTTTTTT.

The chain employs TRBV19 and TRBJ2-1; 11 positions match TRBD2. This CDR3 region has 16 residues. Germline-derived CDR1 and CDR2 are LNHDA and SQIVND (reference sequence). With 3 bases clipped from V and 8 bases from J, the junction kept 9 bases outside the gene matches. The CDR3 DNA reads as TGTGCCAGTAGTATCCGTAGACTAGCGGGGATGGATGAGCAGTTCTTC. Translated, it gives CASSIRRLAGMDEQFF.

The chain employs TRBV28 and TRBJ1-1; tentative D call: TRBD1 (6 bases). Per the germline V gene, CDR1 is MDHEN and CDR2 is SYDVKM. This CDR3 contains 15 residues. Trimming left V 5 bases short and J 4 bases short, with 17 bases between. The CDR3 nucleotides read TGTGCCAGCAGTCCATTTCAACAGGGAGCCACTGAAGCTTTCTTT. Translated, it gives CASSPFQQGATEAFF.

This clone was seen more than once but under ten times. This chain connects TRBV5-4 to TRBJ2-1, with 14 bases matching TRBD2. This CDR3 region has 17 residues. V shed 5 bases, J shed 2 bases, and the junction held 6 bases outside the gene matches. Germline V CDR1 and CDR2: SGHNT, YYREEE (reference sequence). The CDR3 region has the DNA TGTGCCAGCAGTCTTCTGGGACTAGCGGGAGCCTACAATGAGCAGTTCTTC. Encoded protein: CASSLLGLAGAYNEQFF.

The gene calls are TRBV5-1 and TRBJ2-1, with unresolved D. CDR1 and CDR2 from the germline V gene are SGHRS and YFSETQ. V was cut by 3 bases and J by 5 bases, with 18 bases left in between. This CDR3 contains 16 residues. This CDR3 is CASSSSHGYTHNEQFF. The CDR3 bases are TGCGCCAGCAGCTCCTCACACGGGTACACACACAATGAGCAGTTCTTC.

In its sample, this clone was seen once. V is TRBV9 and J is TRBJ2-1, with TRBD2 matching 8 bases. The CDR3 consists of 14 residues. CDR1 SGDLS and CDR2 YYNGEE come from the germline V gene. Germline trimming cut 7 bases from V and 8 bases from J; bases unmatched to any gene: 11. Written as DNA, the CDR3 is TGTGCCAGCGCCGGGGCTAGCGGGTATGATGAGCAGTTCTTC. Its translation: CASAGASGYDEQFF.

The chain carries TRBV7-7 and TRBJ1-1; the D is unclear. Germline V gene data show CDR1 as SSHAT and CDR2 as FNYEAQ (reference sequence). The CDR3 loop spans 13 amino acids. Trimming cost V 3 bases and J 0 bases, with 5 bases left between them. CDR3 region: CASSFQMNTEAFF. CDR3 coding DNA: TGTGCCAGCAGCTTCCAGATGAACACTGAAGCTTTCTTT.

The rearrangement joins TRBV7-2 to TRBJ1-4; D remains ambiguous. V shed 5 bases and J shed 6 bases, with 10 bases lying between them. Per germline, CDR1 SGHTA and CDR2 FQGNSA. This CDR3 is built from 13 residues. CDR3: CASSRVVDEKLFF. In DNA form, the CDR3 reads TGTGCCAGCAGCCGGGTCGTTGATGAAAAACTGTTTTTT.

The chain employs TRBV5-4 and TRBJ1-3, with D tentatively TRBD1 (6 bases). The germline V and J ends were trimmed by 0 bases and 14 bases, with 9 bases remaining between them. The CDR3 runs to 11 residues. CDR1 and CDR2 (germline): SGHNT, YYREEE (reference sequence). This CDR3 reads CASSLGQEVYF. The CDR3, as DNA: TGTGCCAGCAGCTTGGGACAGGAGGTATATTTT. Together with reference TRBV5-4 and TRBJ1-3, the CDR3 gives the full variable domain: ETGVTQSPTHLIKTRGQQVTLRCSSQSGHNTVSWYQQALGQGPQFIFQYYREEENGRGNFPPRFSGLQFPNYSSELNVNALELDDSALYLCASSLGQEVYFGEGSWLTVV.

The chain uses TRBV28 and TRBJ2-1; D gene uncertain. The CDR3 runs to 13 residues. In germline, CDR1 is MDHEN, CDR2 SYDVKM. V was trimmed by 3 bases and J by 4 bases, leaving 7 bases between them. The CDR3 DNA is TGTGCCAGCAGTTTGTCCAGATACAATGAGCAGTTCTTC. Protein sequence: CASSLSRYNEQFF.

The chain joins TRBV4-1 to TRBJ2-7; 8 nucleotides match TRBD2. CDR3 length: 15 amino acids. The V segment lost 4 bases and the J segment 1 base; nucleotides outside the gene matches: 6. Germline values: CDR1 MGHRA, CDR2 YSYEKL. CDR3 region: CASSPLRGGSYEQYF. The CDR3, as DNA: TGCGCCAGCAGCCCCCTACGGGGGGGTTCCTACGAGCAGTACTTC.

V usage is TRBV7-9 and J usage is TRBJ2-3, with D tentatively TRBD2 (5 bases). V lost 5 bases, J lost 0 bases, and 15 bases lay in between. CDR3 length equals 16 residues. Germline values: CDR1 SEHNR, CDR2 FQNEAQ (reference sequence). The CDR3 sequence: CASSHNPGISTDTQYF. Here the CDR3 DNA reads TGTGCCAGCAGCCACAATCCCGGGATCAGCACAGATACGCAGTATTTT.

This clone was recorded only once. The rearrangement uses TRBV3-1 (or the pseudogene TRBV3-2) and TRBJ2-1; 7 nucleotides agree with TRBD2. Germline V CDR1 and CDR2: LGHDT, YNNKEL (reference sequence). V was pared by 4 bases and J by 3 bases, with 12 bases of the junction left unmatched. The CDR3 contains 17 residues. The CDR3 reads CASSLLGASGYYNEQFF. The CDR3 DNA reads TGTGCCAGCAGCCTTTTAGGTGCTAGCGGATACTACAATGAGCAGTTCTTC.

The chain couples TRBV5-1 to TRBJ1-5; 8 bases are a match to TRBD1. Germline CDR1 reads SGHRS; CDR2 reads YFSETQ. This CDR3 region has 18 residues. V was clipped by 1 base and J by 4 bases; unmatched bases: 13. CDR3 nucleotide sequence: TGCGCCAGCAGCTTGACCCCTGTCGGACAGGGAGGGAATCAGCCCCAGCATTTT. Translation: CASSLTPVGQGGNQPQHF.

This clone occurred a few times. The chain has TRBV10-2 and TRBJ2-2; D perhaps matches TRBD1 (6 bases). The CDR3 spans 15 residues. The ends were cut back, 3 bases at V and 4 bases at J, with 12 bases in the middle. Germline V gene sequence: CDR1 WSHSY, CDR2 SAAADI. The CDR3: CASSEVARGTGELFF. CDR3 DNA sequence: TGCGCCAGCAGTGAAGTCGCCAGGGGCACCGGGGAGCTGTTTTTT.

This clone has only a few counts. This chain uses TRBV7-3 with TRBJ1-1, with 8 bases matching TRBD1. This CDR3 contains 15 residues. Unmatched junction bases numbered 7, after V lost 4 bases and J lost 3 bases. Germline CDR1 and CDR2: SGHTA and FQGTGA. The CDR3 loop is CASSSGQGRYTEAFF. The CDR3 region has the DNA TGTGCCAGCAGCTCTGGACAGGGAAGATACACTGAAGCTTTCTTT.

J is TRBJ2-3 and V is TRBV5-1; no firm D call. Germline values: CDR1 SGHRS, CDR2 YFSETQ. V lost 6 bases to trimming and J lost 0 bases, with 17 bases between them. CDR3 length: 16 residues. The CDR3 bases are TGCGCCAGCACAGTAGACTTCCCTGCTAGCACAGATACGCAGTATTTT. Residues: CASTVDFPASTDTQYF.

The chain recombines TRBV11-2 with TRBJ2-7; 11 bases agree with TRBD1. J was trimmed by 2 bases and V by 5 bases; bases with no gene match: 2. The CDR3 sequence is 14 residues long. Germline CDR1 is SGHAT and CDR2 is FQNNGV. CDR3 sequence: CASSRDRGTYEQYF. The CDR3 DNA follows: TGTGCCAGCAGCAGGGACAGGGGGACCTACGAGCAGTACTTC.